This T cell receptor (beta chain) derives from a study of T cells after yellow fever vaccination. General study results and limits: A weaker but faster secondary response was observed, peaking on day 5 versus 15. A large majority of primary-vaccination clones showed up again after the booster (about 97% CD4, 75% to 90% CD8). Sorted repertoires could include abundant contaminating clonotypes from bulk cells.

This CDR3 spans 15 amino acids. Germline lookup yields CDR1 SGHRS and CDR2 YFSETQ. TCRdb redid the calling of the 5' RACE reads with MiXCR, one entry per CDR3 protein. Of around 530,000 distinct CDR3 sequences listed, around 16% are singletons. Worth noting for this clonotype: Its antigen is as yet unknown. Possible read error: a much larger clone is one base away.

This sequence joins TRBV5-1 and TRBJ2-5; 7 positions match TRBD1. The TCR originated in a man between 18 and 35 years old who received the YFV17D yellow fever vaccine. The material was PBMCs, obtained about 5 days after the first yellow fever vaccination. In DNA, the CDR3 is TGCGCCGGCAGCCCTGGGACAGACTATGAAGAGACCCAGTACTTC. This sequence encodes CAGSPGTDYEETQYF. The whole variable domain, remainder taken from reference TRBV5-1 and TRBJ2-5, is KAGVTQTPRYLIKTRGQQVTLSCSPISGHRSVSWYQQTPGQGLQFLFEYFSETQRNKGNFPGRFSGRQFSNSRSEMNVSTLELGDSALYLCAGSPGTDYEETQYFGPGTRLLVL.